This is a list of T cell receptor beta chains from one sample in a study of spatial heterogeneity in lung cancer. In TCRdb, the 5' RACE reads were re-called with MiXCR into one record per CDR3 protein. The table includes about 14,000 distinct CDR3 sequences, about a tenth detected once. The input for sequencing was PBMCs, taken at surgery. These receptors came from a male donor with early-stage non-small cell lung cancer. Each CDR3 is given with its conserved first and last residue. The D gene is left open where the match is weak. Clone size appears in some rows only: once, few, many, or a class for an expanded clone.

TRBJ2-7 | . | TRBV6-1 | many | CASSDWGTEQYF | TGTGCCAGCAGTGACTGGGGAACCGAGCAGTACTTC
TRBJ2-1 | TRBD2 | TRBV30 | many | CASLQAGGPHEQFF | TGTGCCTCCCTACAAGCGGGAGGGCCCCATGAGCAGTTCTTC
TRBJ1-6 | TRBD1 | TRBV5-1 | many | CASSSGDRINSPLHF | TGCGCCAGCAGCTCCGGGGACAGAATTAATTCACCCCTCCACTTT
TRBJ2-5 | TRBD2 | TRBV5-6 | many | CASSLRASGSKETQYF | TGTGCCAGCAGCCTTCGGGCTAGCGGGTCTAAAGAGACCCAGTACTTC
TRBJ2-7 | TRBD1 | TRBV28 | . | CASSTDDREFSEQYF | TGTGCCAGCAGTACCGACGACAGGGAGTTCTCCGAGCAGTACTTC
TRBJ2-1 | TRBD1 | TRBV27 | few | CASSSDRDEQFF | TGTGCCAGCAGTTCCGACAGGGATGAGCAGTTCTTC
TRBJ1-5 | TRBD1 | TRBV20-1 | many | CSALRDRGSSSNQPQHF | TGCAGTGCCCTCCGGGACAGGGGATCTAGTAGCAATCAGCCCCAGCATTTT
TRBJ1-3 | . | TRBV20-1 | many | CSARGGPRLVGNTIYF | TGCAGTGCTAGAGGGGGGCCCCGCCTGGTTGGAAACACCATATATTTT
TRBJ1-1 | TRBD1 | TRBV10-3 | few | CAISDGTANTEAFF | TGTGCCATCAGCGACGGGACAGCCAACACTGAAGCTTTCTTT
TRBJ2-7 | . | TRBV28 | many | CASSSYYEQYF | TGTGCCAGCAGTTCCTACTACGAGCAGTACTTC
TRBJ2-5 | . | TRBV28 | . | CASSPGRLSGQETQYF | TGTGCCAGCAGTCCCGGTCGGCTTAGCGGACAAGAGACCCAGTACTTC
TRBJ1-2 | . | TRBV5-5 | many | CASSSKVSGEEDYGYTF | TGTGCCAGCAGCTCGAAGGTCTCAGGGGAAGAGGACTATGGCTACACCTTC
TRBJ2-2 | . | TRBV29-1 | many | CSVSPDRMTGELFF | TGCAGCGTTTCCCCCGACAGGATGACCGGGGAGCTGTTTTTT
TRBJ2-1 | . | TRBV6-6 | many | CASSYSRPGSNEQFF | TGTGCCAGCAGTTACTCGAGGCCGGGGAGCAATGAGCAGTTCTTC
TRBJ2-2 | TRBD1 | TRBV10-3 | few | CATQTGAVGELFF | TGTGCCACCCAGACAGGGGCCGTCGGGGAGCTGTTTTTT
TRBJ2-5 | . | TRBV7-9 | . | CASSRKGTVQETQYF | TGTGCCAGCAGCCGCAAGGGGACGGTCCAAGAGACCCAGTACTTC
TRBJ2-3 | TRBD1 | TRBV29-1 | many | CSVAGQGSSTDTQYF | TGCAGCGTTGCAGGACAGGGGTCTAGCACAGATACGCAGTATTTT
TRBJ2-7 | . | TRBV20-1 | many | CSARDSGQTYEQYF | TGCAGTGCTAGAGATTCAGGACAGACCTACGAGCAGTACTTC
TRBJ1-6 | . | TRBV9 | many | CASSATRANSPLHF | TGTGCCAGCAGCGCGACAAGGGCAAATTCACCCCTCCACTTT
TRBJ2-3 | . | TRBV20-1 | many | CSALAPVSSTDTQYF | TGCAGTGCTTTAGCGCCGGTTTCTAGCACAGATACGCAGTATTTT
TRBJ1-3 | . | TRBV3-1 | medium-sized | CASSQEKLSGNTIYF | TGTGCCAGCAGCCAAGAAAAGCTCTCTGGAAACACCATATATTTT
TRBJ2-1 | . | TRBV7-6 | . | CASSRLSGSSYNEQFF | TGTGCCAGCAGCCGACTTTCCGGGAGCTCCTACAATGAGCAGTTCTTC
TRBJ2-6 | . | TRBV9 | many | CASTRSGANVLTF | TGTGCCAGCACGCGCTCTGGGGCCAACGTCCTGACTTTC
TRBJ1-4 | . | TRBV4-2 | many | CASSQVQGGIDEKLFF | TGTGCCAGCAGCCAAGTACAGGGCGGAATAGATGAAAAACTGTTTTTT
TRBJ2-3 | TRBD2 | TRBV28 | many | CASSTPGLAGGSTDTQYF | TGTGCCAGCAGTACGCCGGGACTAGCGGGAGGTAGCACAGATACGCAGTATTTT
TRBJ2-7 | . | TRBV6-5 | few | CASSSPADYEQYF | TGTGCCAGCAGTTCGCCAGCGGACTACGAGCAGTACTTC
TRBJ1-5 | . | TRBV20-1 | many | CSARGRSGDQPQHF | TGCAGTGCTAGAGGTCGATCAGGGGATCAGCCCCAGCATTTT
TRBJ1-2 | TRBD1 | TRBV5-1 | . | CASSKRQGVDYGYTF | TGCGCCAGCAGCAAACGACAGGGAGTGGACTATGGCTACACCTTC
TRBJ2-7 | . | TRBV24-1 | many | CATSAGFEQYF | TGTGCCACCAGTGCGGGGTTCGAGCAGTACTTC
TRBJ2-3 | TRBD2 | TRBV20-1 | many | CSARGGIREGLGTDTQYF | TGCAGTGCTAGAGGGGGAATCCGGGAGGGCCTCGGCACAGATACGCAGTATTTT
TRBJ2-3 | . | TRBV24-1 | many | CATSDLTLKGDTQYF | TGTGCCACCAGTGATCTGACGCTAAAGGGGGATACGCAGTATTTT
TRBJ2-7 | TRBD2 | TRBV3-1 | many | CASSQVGGGLAGVFHSYEQYF | TGTGCCAGCAGCCAAGTCGGGGGGGGACTAGCGGGAGTATTTCACTCCTACGAGCAGTACTTC
TRBJ2-2 | . | TRBV5-6 | many | CASSLYSNTGELFF | TGTGCCAGCAGCTTGTATTCGAACACCGGGGAGCTGTTTTTT
TRBJ2-1 | . | TRBV6-5 | many | CASSPRVAYNEQFF | TGTGCCAGCAGCCCCCGGGTCGCCTACAATGAGCAGTTCTTC
TRBJ2-7 | TRBD2 | TRBV20-1 | many | CSARDAPRAGGPYEQYF | TGCAGTGCTAGAGATGCCCCAAGAGCGGGAGGGCCGTACGAGCAGTACTTC